This TCR beta chain was sequenced for a study of T cells in Graves' hyperthyroidism and ophthalmopathy. This clonotype was detected only a few times. The CDR3 length is 15 residues. Germline loops: CDR1 DFQATT, CDR2 SNEGSKA (reference sequence). Template material for amplifying TCR beta CDR3 regions consisted of RNA transcripts. First-round RT-PCR of the TCR CDR3 relied on the HTBI primer set. TCRdb redid the calling of the multiplex PCR reads with MiXCR, one entry per CDR3 protein. The sample carries some 350,000 distinct CDR3 sequences, about 20% recorded once. The chain couples TRBV20-1 to TRBJ1-5; 7 bases match TRBD2. The end of the DNA aligns better with TRBJ2-3, so the J call may be wrong. The sequenced sample was blood. This clonotype was obtained from a woman younger than 30 with Graves' hyperthyroidism. CDR3 coding DNA: TGCAGTGGTTACAGGCCCGGGGGGAACAATCAGCCCCAGTATTTT. Amino acid sequence: CSGYRPGGNNQPQYF.